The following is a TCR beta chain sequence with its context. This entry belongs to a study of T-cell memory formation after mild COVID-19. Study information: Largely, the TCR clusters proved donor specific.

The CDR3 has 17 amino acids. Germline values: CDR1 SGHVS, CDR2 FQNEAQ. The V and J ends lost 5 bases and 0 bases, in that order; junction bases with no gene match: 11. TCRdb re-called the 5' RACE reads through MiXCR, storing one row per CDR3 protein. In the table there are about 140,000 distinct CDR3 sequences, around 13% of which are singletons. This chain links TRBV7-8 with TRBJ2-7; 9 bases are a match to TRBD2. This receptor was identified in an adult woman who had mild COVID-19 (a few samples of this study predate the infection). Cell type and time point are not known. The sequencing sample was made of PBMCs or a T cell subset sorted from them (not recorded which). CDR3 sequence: CASSLPTTSGTSYEQYF. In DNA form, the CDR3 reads TGTGCCAGCAGCCTACCTACGACTAGCGGAACCTCCTACGAGCAGTACTTC.